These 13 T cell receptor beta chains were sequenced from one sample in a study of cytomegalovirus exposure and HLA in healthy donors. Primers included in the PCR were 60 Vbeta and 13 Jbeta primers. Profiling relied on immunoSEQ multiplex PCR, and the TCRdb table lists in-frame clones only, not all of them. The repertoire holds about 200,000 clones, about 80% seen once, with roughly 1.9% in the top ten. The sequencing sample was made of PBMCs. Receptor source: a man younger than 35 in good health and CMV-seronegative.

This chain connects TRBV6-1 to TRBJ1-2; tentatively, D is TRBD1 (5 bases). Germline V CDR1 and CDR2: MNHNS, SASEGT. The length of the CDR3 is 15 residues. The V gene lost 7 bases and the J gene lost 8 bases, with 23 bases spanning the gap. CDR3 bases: TGTGCCAGCATCTTACTCGAGGTAGGGGTAGACGGCTACACCTTC. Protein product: CASILLEVGVDGYTF.

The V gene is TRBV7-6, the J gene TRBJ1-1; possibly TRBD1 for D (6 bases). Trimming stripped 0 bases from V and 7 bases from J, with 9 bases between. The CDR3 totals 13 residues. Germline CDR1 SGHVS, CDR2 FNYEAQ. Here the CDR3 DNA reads TGTGCCAGCAGCTTAGCCAGGGGATGTGAAGCTTTCTTT. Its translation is CASSLARGCEAFF.

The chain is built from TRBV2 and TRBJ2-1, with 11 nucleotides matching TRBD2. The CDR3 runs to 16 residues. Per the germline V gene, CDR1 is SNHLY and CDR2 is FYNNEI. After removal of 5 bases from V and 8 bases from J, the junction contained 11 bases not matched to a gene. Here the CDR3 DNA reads TGTGCCAGCAGTCTACTTAGCGGGGGGGCCGCCGATGAGCAGTTCTTC. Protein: CASSLLSGGAADEQFF.

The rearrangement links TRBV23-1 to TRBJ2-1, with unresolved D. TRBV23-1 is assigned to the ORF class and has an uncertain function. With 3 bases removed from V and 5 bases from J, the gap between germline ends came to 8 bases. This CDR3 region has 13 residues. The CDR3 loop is CASSQRPHNEQFF. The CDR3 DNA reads TGCGCCAGCAGTCAGAGGCCCCACAATGAGCAGTTCTTC.

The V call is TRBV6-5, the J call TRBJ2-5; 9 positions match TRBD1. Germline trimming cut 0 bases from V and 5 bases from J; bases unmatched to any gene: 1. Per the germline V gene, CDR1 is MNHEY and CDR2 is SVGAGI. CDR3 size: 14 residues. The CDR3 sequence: CASSYSGQGETQYF. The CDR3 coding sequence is TGTGCCAGCAGTTACTCCGGACAGGGGGAGACCCAGTACTTC.

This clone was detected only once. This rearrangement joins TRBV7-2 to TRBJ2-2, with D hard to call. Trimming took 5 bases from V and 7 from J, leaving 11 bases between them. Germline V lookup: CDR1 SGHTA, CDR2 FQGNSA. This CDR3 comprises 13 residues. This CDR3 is CASSPVRSGELFF. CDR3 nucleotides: TGTGCCAGCAGCCCCGTTAGGAGCGGGGAGCTGTTTTTT.

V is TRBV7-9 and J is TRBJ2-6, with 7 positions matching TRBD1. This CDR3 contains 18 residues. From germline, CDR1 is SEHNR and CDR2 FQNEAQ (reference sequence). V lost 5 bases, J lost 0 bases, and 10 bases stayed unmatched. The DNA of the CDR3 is TGTGCCAGCAGCCGATGGGGGACAGAACTCTCTGGGGCCAACGTCCTGACTTTC. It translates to CASSRWGTELSGANVLTF.

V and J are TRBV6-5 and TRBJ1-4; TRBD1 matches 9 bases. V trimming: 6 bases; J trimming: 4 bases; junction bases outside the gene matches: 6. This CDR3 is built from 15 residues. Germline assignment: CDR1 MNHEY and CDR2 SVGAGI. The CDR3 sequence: CASRRDREINEKLFF. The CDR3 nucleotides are TGTGCCAGCAGACGGGACAGGGAGATTAATGAAAAACTGTTTTTT.

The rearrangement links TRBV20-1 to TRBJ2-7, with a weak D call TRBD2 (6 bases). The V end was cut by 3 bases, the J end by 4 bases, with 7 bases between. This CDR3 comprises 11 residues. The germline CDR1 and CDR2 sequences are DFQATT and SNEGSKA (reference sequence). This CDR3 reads CSAREGYEQYF. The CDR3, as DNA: TGCAGTGCTAGGGAGGGTTACGAGCAGTACTTC.

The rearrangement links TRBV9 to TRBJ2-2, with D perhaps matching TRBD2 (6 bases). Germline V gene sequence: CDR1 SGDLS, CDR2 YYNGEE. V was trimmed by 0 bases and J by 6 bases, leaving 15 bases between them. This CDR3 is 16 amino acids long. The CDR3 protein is CASSVGRGGVAGELFF. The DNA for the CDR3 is TGTGCCAGCAGCGTAGGGAGGGGAGGTGTCGCCGGGGAGCTGTTTTTT.

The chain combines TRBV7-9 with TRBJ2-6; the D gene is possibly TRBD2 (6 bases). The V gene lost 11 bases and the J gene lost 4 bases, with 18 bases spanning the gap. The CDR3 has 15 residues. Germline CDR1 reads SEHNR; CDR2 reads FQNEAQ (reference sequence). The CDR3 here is CAGGLGATGANVLTF. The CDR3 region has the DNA TGTGCCGGAGGGCTCGGGGCAACAGGGGCCAACGTCCTGACTTTC.

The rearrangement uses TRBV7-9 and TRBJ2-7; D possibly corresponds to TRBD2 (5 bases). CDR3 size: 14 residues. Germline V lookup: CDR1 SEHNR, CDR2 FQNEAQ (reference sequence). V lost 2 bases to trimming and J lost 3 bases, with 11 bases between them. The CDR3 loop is CASSLQEVSYEQYF. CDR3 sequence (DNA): TGTGCCAGCAGCTTACAGGAGGTCAGCTACGAGCAGTACTTC.

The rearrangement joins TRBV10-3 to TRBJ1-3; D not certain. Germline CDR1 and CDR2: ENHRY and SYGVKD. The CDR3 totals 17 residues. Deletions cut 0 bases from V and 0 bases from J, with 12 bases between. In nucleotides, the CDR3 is TGTGCCATCAGTGAGTCGCCCGTCGGGAGCTCTGGAAACACCATATATTTT. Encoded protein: CAISESPVGSSGNTIYF.